The 32 T cell receptor beta chains listed next were all sequenced from one sample in a study of identical twins. MiXCR, run by TCRdb on the 5' RACE reads, gives a single entry per CDR3 protein. Counted here are hundreds of thousands of distinct CDR3 sequences, less than 9% occurring once; the ten biggest clones make up around 2.1%. The sample also formed part of further work on yellow fever vaccine responses in identical twins.

Specimen: memory (CD45RO+) T cells sorted from blood. These receptors came from a woman aged 18 to 35 in good health.

Ten or more counts support this clonotype. This rearrangement joins TRBV12-3 or TRBV12-4 to TRBJ2-7; 7 nucleotides align to TRBD2. The length of the CDR3 is 12 residues. Losses at the gene ends were 5 bases for V and 6 bases for J; bases not matched to a gene: 4. The CDR3 nucleotides read TGTGCCAGCAGTGGACTAGTTGCCGAGCAGTACTTC. The encoded protein is CASSGLVAEQYF.

Ten or more counts support this clonotype. The rearrangement uses TRBV2 and TRBJ2-1; 7 bases fit TRBD2. The CDR3 is 14 amino acids. Germline CDR1 and CDR2: SNHLY and FYNNEI. The V gene end was trimmed by 3 bases and the J gene end by 6 bases; junction bases not matched to a gene: 5. Here the CDR3 DNA reads TGTGCCAGCAGTGAGCGGGAGTTAGGCAATGAGCAGTTCTTC. It is translated as CASSERELGNEQFF.

This clonotype was observed a handful of times. The chain links TRBV20-1 to TRBJ1-4; D call uncertain. This CDR3 has 15 amino acids. The germline CDR1 and CDR2 sequences are DFQATT and SNEGSKA (reference sequence). Trimming took off 0 bases at V and 4 bases at J, with 12 bases between the two ends. DNA of the CDR3: TGCAGTGCTAGAGATGTTCGCAGGAGTAATGAAAAACTGTTTTTT. This gives the protein CSARDVRRSNEKLFF.

Ten or more counts support this clonotype. V gene TRBV6-1 combines with J gene TRBJ2-7; D tentatively reads TRBD1 or TRBD2 (5 bases each). V lost 3 bases, J lost 7 bases, and 13 bases lay in between. From germline, CDR1 is MNHNS and CDR2 SASEGT. CDR3 length: 13 residues. CDR3 sequence reads: CASSDNRSGEQYV. In DNA form, the CDR3 reads TGTGCCAGCAGTGATAACAGGTCGGGGGAGCAGTACGTC.

The chain couples TRBV7-2 to TRBJ2-1; tentatively, D is TRBD2 (7 bases). The CDR3 loop spans 14 amino acids. Germline V gene sequence: CDR1 SGHTA, CDR2 FQGNSA. Trimming took 7 bases from V and 4 from J, leaving 14 bases between them. The CDR3 protein is CASKPGGSYNEQFF. The CDR3 DNA reads as TGTGCCAGCAAGCCGGGGGGCTCATACAATGAGCAGTTCTTC.

This clonotype was counted at least ten times. CDR3 region: CASSLAGLAGGEQFF. The CDR3 DNA follows: TGTGCCAGCAGTTTAGCTGGACTAGCGGGAGGAGAGCAGTTCTTC. The V and J genes are TRBV12-3 or TRBV12-4 and TRBJ2-1, with TRBD2 identical over 14 bases. CDR3 length equals 15 residues. J was trimmed by 10 bases and V by 0 bases; bases with no gene match: 2.

This clonotype was observed many times. V gene TRBV9 combines with J gene TRBJ2-2; 8 nucleotides line up with TRBD1. There are 15 residues in the CDR3. Per the germline V gene, CDR1 is SGDLS and CDR2 is YYNGEE. J gave up 5 bases and V 3 bases, and 6 bases lay outside the gene matches. CDR3 sequence reads: CASSGRTGNTGELFF. As DNA, the CDR3 is TGTGCCAGCAGCGGCCGGACAGGGAATACCGGGGAGCTGTTTTTT.

This clonotype was seen many times. V usage is TRBV7-8 and J usage is TRBJ2-4; 8 bases are shared with TRBD1. Trimming took 1 base from V and 4 from J; bases not matched to a gene: 12. Germline V CDR1 and CDR2: SGHVS, FQNEAQ. The CDR3 runs 18 residues. CDR3 sequence: CASSLESMRQGTKNIQYF. CDR3 coding DNA: TGTGCCAGCAGCTTAGAATCTATGAGACAGGGGACAAAAAACATTCAGTACTTC. Looking up the rest from reference TRBV7-8 and TRBJ2-4 gives the full variable domain: GAGVSQSPRYKVAKRGQDVALRCDPISGHVSLFWYQQALGQGPEFLTYFQNEAQLDKSGLPSDRFFAERPEGSVSTLKIQRTQQEDSAVYLCASSLESMRQGTKNIQYFGAGTRLSVL.

This clonotype was detected only a few times. The chain is built from TRBV7-8 and TRBJ1-1, with TRBD1 as a possible D gene (5 bases). CDR3 length: 14 amino acids. V lost 6 bases and J 2 bases, leaving 13 bases between the germline ends. Germline V lookup: CDR1 SGHVS, CDR2 FQNEAQ. The CDR3 is CASRVGEPNTEAFF. CDR3 sequence (DNA): TGTGCCAGCAGAGTGGGGGAACCAAACACTGAAGCTTTCTTT.

This sequence joins TRBV13 and TRBJ2-5, with no clear D. V shed 5 bases and J shed 5 bases, with 9 bases lying between them. Germline assignment: CDR1 PRHDT and CDR2 FYEKMQ (reference sequence). The CDR3 runs 12 residues. The DNA of the CDR3 is TGTGCCAGCAGCCCAGAGACGGAGACCCAGTACTTC. It specifies CASSPETETQYF. The complete variable domain, with remaining parts taken from reference TRBV13 and TRBJ2-5, reads AAGVIQSPRHLIKEKRETATLKCYPIPRHDTVYWYQQGPGQDPQFLISFYEKMQSDKGSIPDRFSAQQFSDYHSELNMSSLELGDSALYFCASSPETETQYFGPGTRLLVL.

This chain uses TRBV5-1 with TRBJ1-4; no clear D. Germline V gene data show CDR1 as SGHRS and CDR2 as YFSETQ. The CDR3 extends over 15 amino acids. Trimming removed 0 bases at V and 6 bases at J, with 12 bases between. The CDR3 DNA follows: TGCGCCAGCAGCTTGGAACCCTCCTCGTATGAAAAACTGTTTTTT. This translates into CASSLEPSSYEKLFF.

This clonotype appeared a few times. The chain carries TRBV20-1 and TRBJ1-1, with D unresolved. The CDR3 has 13 amino acids. V was pared by 4 bases and J by 4 bases, with 13 bases between. The germline gives CDR1 DFQATT, CDR2 SNEGSKA (reference sequence). The CDR3 spells CSAMVGSPTEAFF. DNA for the CDR3: TGCAGTGCTATGGTGGGGAGTCCCACTGAAGCTTTCTTT.

This clonotype was seen ten or more times. V gene TRBV9 combines with J gene TRBJ1-1; a possible D gene is TRBD1 (6 bases). Trimming pared 0 bases from V and 2 bases from J, leaving 8 bases between. The CDR3 contains 14 residues. CDR1 SGDLS and CDR2 YYNGEE come from the germline V gene. The CDR3 loop is CASSVGTVNTEAFF. The CDR3, as DNA: TGTGCCAGCAGCGTAGGGACAGTCAACACTGAAGCTTTCTTT.

Ten or more counts support this clonotype. This chain links TRBV20-1 with TRBJ1-1; 8 nucleotides line up with TRBD1. Trimming at V came to 6 bases and at J to 4 bases, leaving 4 bases not matched to a gene. The CDR3 runs to 12 residues. CDR1 is DFQATT, CDR2 SNEGSKA, per germline (reference sequence). The CDR3 reads CSADRGATEAFF. The CDR3 coding sequence is TGCAGTGCAGACAGGGGAGCCACTGAAGCTTTCTTT.

This clonotype was counted between two and nine times. V gene TRBV11-2 combines with J gene TRBJ2-7; D perhaps matches TRBD1 (5 bases). Germline V gene data show CDR1 as SGHAT and CDR2 as FQNNGV. The V and J ends lost 0 bases and 4 bases respectively, with 10 bases between them. This CDR3 spans 14 amino acids. The CDR3 loop reads CASSLETGLYEQYF. As DNA, the CDR3 is TGTGCCAGCAGCTTAGAAACAGGATTGTACGAGCAGTACTTC.

In nucleotides, the CDR3 is TGTGCCAGCAGCTTGTTCGAGGCGCACGGTAACACTGAAGCTTTCTTT. This sequence encodes CASSLFEAHGNTEAFF. This sequence joins TRBV5-6 and TRBJ1-1, with D unclear. V lost 1 base and J lost 2, with 15 bases in between. In germline, CDR1 is SGHDT, CDR2 YYEEEE. The CDR3 totals 16 residues.

There are a few counts of this clonotype. The chain carries TRBV6-1 and TRBJ1-2, with D possibly TRBD1 on 5 matching bases. Germline assignment: CDR1 MNHNS and CDR2 SASEGT. The length of the CDR3 is 12 residues. V lost 6 bases and J lost 3, with 8 bases in between. The CDR3 sequence: CASSRGDYGYTF. The CDR3, as DNA: TGTGCCAGCAGCCGGGGGGACTATGGCTACACCTTC.

In its sample, this clonotype was seen a few times. J is TRBJ1-4 and V is TRBV6-1; D perhaps matches TRBD1 (5 bases). CDR1 is MNHNS and CDR2 is SASEGT in the germline V gene. The CDR3 contains 13 residues. V was pared by 4 bases and J by 7 bases, with 10 bases between. In nucleotides, the CDR3 is TGTGCCAGCAGTGGCCCGGGGGGTGAAAAACTGTTTTTT. It is translated as CASSGPGGEKLFF.

This clonotype appeared a few times. The rearrangement joins TRBV11-2 to TRBJ1-2, with unresolved D. Germline V lookup: CDR1 SGHAT, CDR2 FQNNGV. The CDR3 is 13 amino acids. The V end lost 1 base, the J end lost 5 bases, and 8 bases lay between the germline ends. The CDR3 here is CASSLVDNYGYTF. The CDR3 nucleotides are TGTGCCAGCAGCTTAGTAGACAATTATGGCTACACCTTC. The full variable domain, completed using reference TRBV11-2 and TRBJ1-2, is EAGVAQSPRYKIIEKRQSVAFWCNPISGHATLYWYQQILGQGPKLLIQFQNNGVVDDSQLPKDRFSAERLKGVDSTLKIQPAKLEDSAVYLCASSLVDNYGYTFGSGTRLTVV.

The sample holds a few counts of this clonotype. The V gene is TRBV3-1, the J gene TRBJ2-2; D possibly uses TRBD1 or TRBD2 (5 bases each). The germline V gene encodes CDR1 LGHDT and CDR2 YNNKEL (reference sequence). This CDR3 has 12 amino acids. V was pared by 7 bases and J by 7 bases, with 10 bases between. CDR3 sequence reads: CASISRGGELFF. The CDR3 bases are TGTGCCAGCATTTCGAGGGGCGGGGAGCTGTTTTTT.

This rearrangement joins TRBV9 to TRBJ2-2; D may be TRBD2 (7 bases). CDR3 length: 15 amino acids. The germline V and J ends were trimmed by 5 bases and 5 bases, with 16 bases remaining between them. Germline loops: CDR1 SGDLS, CDR2 YYNGEE. This chain's CDR3 is CASRPGGGFTGELFF. The CDR3 DNA follows: TGTGCCAGCAGGCCCGGCGGGGGCTTTACCGGGGAGCTGTTTTTT. The complete variable domain, with remaining parts taken from reference TRBV9 and TRBJ2-2, reads DSGVTQTPKHLITATGQRVTLRCSPRSGDLSVYWYQQSLDQGLQFLIQYYNGEERAKGNILERFSAQQFPDLHSELNLSSLELGDSALYFCASRPGGGFTGELFFGEGSRLTVL.

The V gene is TRBV20-1, the J gene TRBJ2-5; no clear D. Germline CDR1 is DFQATT and CDR2 is SNEGSKA (reference sequence). V lost 0 bases and J 4 bases, leaving 9 bases between the germline ends. The CDR3 length is 13 residues. This CDR3 is CSAREPNSETQYF. In DNA form, the CDR3 reads TGCAGTGCTAGAGAACCCAACTCAGAGACCCAGTACTTC.

The rearrangement links TRBV6-1 to TRBJ2-7; D unresolved. The CDR3 is 12 residues long. V was trimmed by 3 bases and J by 6 bases, leaving 9 bases between them. Germline assignment: CDR1 MNHNS and CDR2 SASEGT. The CDR3 DNA follows: TGTGCCAGCAGTGAGCTGAGGTCCGAGCAGTACGTC. Translated, it gives CASSELRSEQYV.

This clonotype has a count of ten or more. The rearrangement links TRBV5-1 to TRBJ2-7; possible D gene TRBD1, 6 bases. The CDR3 consists of 12 residues. The V gene lost 4 bases and the J gene lost 4 bases, with 9 bases spanning the gap. CDR1 and CDR2 from the germline V gene are SGHRS and YFSETQ. The CDR3 sequence is CASSVQGYEQYF. The DNA for the CDR3 is TGCGCCAGCAGCGTCCAGGGGTACGAGCAGTACTTC. Using reference TRBV5-1 and TRBJ2-7 for the parts outside the CDR3, the full variable domain is KAGVTQTPRYLIKTRGQQVTLSCSPISGHRSVSWYQQTPGQGLQFLFEYFSETQRNKGNFPGRFSGRQFSNSRSEMNVSTLELGDSALYLCASSVQGYEQYFGPGTRLTVT.

V gene TRBV10-3 combines with J gene TRBJ1-6; weak D call: TRBD1 (5 bases). Germline-derived CDR1 and CDR2 are ENHRY and SYGVKD. The CDR3 covers 13 residues. The ends were cut back, 4 bases at V and 8 bases at J, with 9 bases in the middle. This CDR3 is CAISVDSDSPLHF. CDR3 DNA: TGTGCCATCAGTGTTGACAGTGATTCACCCCTCCACTTT.

This clonotype was seen ten or more times. The V call is TRBV6-2 or TRBV6-3, the J call TRBJ2-2; 7 bases agree with TRBD2. Germline trimming cut 3 bases from V and 1 base from J; bases unmatched to any gene: 8. Per the germline V gene, CDR1 is MNHEY and CDR2 is SVGEGT. The CDR3 contains 17 residues. The CDR3 protein is CASSYAYKRGNTGELFF. The DNA of the CDR3 is TGTGCCAGCAGTTATGCCTACAAGCGGGGGAACACCGGGGAGCTGTTTTTT.

CDR3 in DNA: TGTGCCAGCAGTGAAAACAGCTATGGCTACACCTTC. The encoded protein is CASSENSYGYTF. The chain carries TRBV6-1 and TRBJ1-2; D remains ambiguous. This CDR3 comprises 12 residues. V lost 2 bases, J lost 4 bases, and 5 bases lay in between. Germline CDR1 is MNHNS and CDR2 is SASEGT.

This clonotype was counted ten times or more. The chain uses TRBV7-8 and TRBJ2-2, with D possibly TRBD1 on 6 matching bases. Per the germline V gene, CDR1 is SGHVS and CDR2 is FQNEAQ. The CDR3 has 14 amino acids. The V end lost 1 base, the J end lost 5 bases, and 8 bases lay between the germline ends. The CDR3 reads CASSLGGQTGELFF. The DNA of the CDR3 is TGTGCCAGCAGCTTAGGGGGACAAACCGGGGAGCTGTTTTTT.

This clonotype has a count of ten or more. This chain uses TRBV7-8 with TRBJ1-4, with a tentative D call TRBD1 (5 bases). Trimming left V 1 base short and J 12 bases short, with 15 bases between. The CDR3 spans 14 residues. Looked up from germline, CDR1 is SGHVS and CDR2 is FQNEAQ. The CDR3 DNA reads as TGTGCCAGCAGCTTAGGGGTGCTTGGAGGGGAACTGTTTTTT. This translates into CASSLGVLGGELFF. The full variable domain, with the rest looked up from reference TRBV7-8 and TRBJ1-4, is GAGVSQSPRYKVAKRGQDVALRCDPISGHVSLFWYQQALGQGPEFLTYFQNEAQLDKSGLPSDRFFAERPEGSVSTLKIQRTQQEDSAVYLCASSLGVLGGELFFGSGTQLSVL.

A word on this clonotype: A read error may account for a junction end that differs from germline. This chain connects TRBV20-1 to TRBJ2-1; 11 bases are a match to TRBD2. Germline V lookup: CDR1 DFQATT, CDR2 SNEGSKA (reference sequence). The CDR3 runs to 17 residues. The CDR3 region has the DNA TGCTGTGCTAGAGATACTGTTGGGACTAGCGGCCACAATGAGCAGTTCTTC. Its protein is CCARDTVGTSGHNEQFF.

The chain links TRBV12-3 or TRBV12-4 to TRBJ2-5, with 10 nucleotides matching TRBD2. The CDR3 covers 16 residues. Trimming removed 1 base from V and 4 bases from J; junction bases left unmatched: 6. CDR3 nucleotides: TGTGCCAGCAGTTTAGGGCTAGCGGGAGTGGCAGAGACCCAGTACTTC. Translated: CASSLGLAGVAETQYF.

This clonotype was picked up many times. The rearrangement joins TRBV5-1 to TRBJ2-7; D ambiguous. V lost 3 bases, J lost 6 bases, and 16 bases lay in between. The CDR3 runs to 14 residues. Germline CDR1 reads SGHRS; CDR2 reads YFSETQ. DNA for the CDR3: TGCGCCAGCAGCTGGGATACAACTAAGCTCGAGCAGTACTTC. Its translation: CASSWDTTKLEQYF. The whole variable domain, remainder taken from reference TRBV5-1 and TRBJ2-7, is KAGVTQTPRYLIKTRGQQVTLSCSPISGHRSVSWYQQTPGQGLQFLFEYFSETQRNKGNFPGRFSGRQFSNSRSEMNVSTLELGDSALYLCASSWDTTKLEQYFGPGTRLTVT.